These 32 T cell receptor beta chains originate from one sample sequenced in a study of Tregs in tolerant kidney transplant recipients. Recipients received nonmyeloablative bone marrow transplants from related graft donors, with transient mixed chimerism. TCRdb's table, derived via immunoSEQ multiplex PCR, lists solely in-frame clones and lacks some. The profile shows about 52,000 clones, about 90% of them singletons. Sequencing was performed on CD8+ T cells from blood (PBMCs), taken 24 months after the transplant. These TCRs come from a human patient who received a combined kidney and bone marrow transplant. Some T cells may be provided by the graft donor.

The chain links TRBV2 to TRBJ2-3, with 7 bases identical to TRBD2. This CDR3 is built from 17 residues. The V gene end was trimmed by 2 bases and the J gene end by 3 bases; junction bases not matched to a gene: 11. CDR1 is SNHLY and CDR2 is FYNNEI in the germline V gene. CDR3 bases: TGTGCCAGCAGTGAATTAGGGGACTCGCGGGAGACAGATACGCAGTATTTT. It encodes CASSELGDSRETDTQYF. Full variable domain (outside the CDR3, taken from reference TRBV2 and TRBJ2-3): EPEVTQTPSHQVTQMGQEVILRCVPISNHLYFYWYRQILGQKVEFLVSFYNNEISEKSEIFDDQFSVERPDGSNFTLKIRSTKLEDSAMYFCASSELGDSRETDTQYFGPGTRLTVL.

This clone was seen once. This chain links TRBV7-9 with TRBJ2-2; tentative D call: TRBD2 (5 bases). Germline V CDR1 and CDR2: SEHNR, FQNEAQ (reference sequence). The CDR3 runs 17 residues. V was shortened by 2 bases and J by 1 base, with 14 bases between the two germline ends. The CDR3 reads CASSLRPTGLNTGELFF. In DNA, the CDR3 is TGTGCCAGCAGCTTAAGGCCGACGGGGTTGAACACCGGGGAGCTGTTTTTT.

The CDR3 bases are TGTGCCAGCAGCTTGGGACTTTCGGGACAGGCCTTTTATGGCTACACCTTC. It specifies CASSLGLSGQAFYGYTF. The genes are TRBV5-6 and TRBJ1-2; 8 positions agree with TRBD1. The V gene end was trimmed by 0 bases and the J gene end by 5 bases; junction bases not matched to a gene: 12. CDR1 is SGHDT and CDR2 is YYEEEE in the germline V gene. The CDR3 runs 17 residues. Based on the CDR3 plus reference TRBV5-6 and TRBJ1-2, the full variable domain is DAGVTQSPTHLIKTRGQQVTLRCSPKSGHDTVSWYQQALGQGPQFIFQYYEEEERQRGNFPDRFSGHQFPNYSSELNVNALLLGDSALYLCASSLGLSGQAFYGYTFGSGTRLTVV.

The rearrangement links TRBV7-2 to TRBJ1-4, with D possibly being TRBD1 (5 bases). CDR3 length equals 15 residues. V was trimmed by 6 bases and J by 5 bases, leaving 16 bases between them. Germline CDR1 SGHTA, CDR2 FQGNSA. This CDR3 is CASSFGGALNEKLFF. DNA of the CDR3: TGTGCCAGCAGTTTCGGAGGGGCTCTAAATGAAAAACTGTTTTTT.

The chain employs TRBV6-9 and TRBJ1-1, with a tentative D call TRBD1 (6 bases). V was trimmed by 4 bases and J by 3 bases, leaving 21 bases between them. This CDR3 spans 17 amino acids. CDR1 MNHGY and CDR2 SVAAGI come from the germline V gene. CDR3: CASSSANTLDSDTEAFF. DNA for the CDR3: TGTGCCAGCAGTTCTGCCAATACCCTGGACAGCGACACTGAAGCTTTCTTT.

The V and J genes are TRBV7-8 and TRBJ2-1; D unclear. Trimming left V 4 bases short and J 0 bases short, with 10 bases between. This CDR3 spans 15 amino acids. Germline values: CDR1 SGHVS, CDR2 FQNEAQ. CDR3 coding DNA: TGTGCCAGCAGCTGGGCGTGGCGCTCCTACAATGAGCAGTTCTTC. It translates to CASSWAWRSYNEQFF.

The gene calls are TRBV7-8 and TRBJ1-4, with unresolved D. The length of the CDR3 is 17 residues. Trimming pared 3 bases from V and 0 bases from J, leaving 14 bases between. Germline CDR1 reads SGHVS; CDR2 reads FQNEAQ. The CDR3 spells CASSFGETDTTNEKLFF. In nucleotides, the CDR3 is TGTGCCAGCAGCTTCGGGGAAACCGACACAACTAATGAAAAACTGTTTTTT.

The chain is built from TRBV21-1 and TRBJ1-3; the DNA was not used to check the table's D call, TRBD1. TRBV21-1 is reported as a pseudogene. This CDR3 is 21 amino acids long. The CDR3 coding sequence is TGTGCCAGCAGCAAAAAGTTTGGGACAGGGAAACCCTCAAGCTCTGGAAACACCATATATTTT. Protein sequence: CASSKKFGTGKPSSSGNTIYF.

In its sample, this clone was seen a few times. This rearrangement joins TRBV20-1 to TRBJ1-2, with D uncertain. The V gene's germline CDR1 is DFQATT and CDR2 SNEGSKA (reference sequence). The ends were cut back, 6 bases at V and 8 bases at J, with 4 bases in the middle. The CDR3 spans 8 residues. Written as DNA, the CDR3 is TGCAGTGCCTTGGGCTACACCTTC. This encodes CSALGYTF.

V usage is TRBV30 and J usage is TRBJ2-7; possibly TRBD2 for D (5 bases). Per germline, CDR1 GTSNPN and CDR2 SVGIG (reference sequence). The CDR3 is 13 amino acids. V was trimmed by 4 bases and J by 5 bases, leaving 15 bases between them. CDR3 nucleotides: TGTGCCTGGAACGAGGGAACGTCAAACGAGCAGTACTTC. Encoded protein: CAWNEGTSNEQYF.

This sequence joins TRBV7-6 and TRBJ2-3; TRBD1 matches 12 bases. CDR1 and CDR2 from the germline V gene are SGHVS and FNYEAQ. This CDR3 region has 18 residues. J was trimmed by 1 base and V by 2 bases; bases with no gene match: 7. CDR3 sequence reads: CASSLWDRGPWGTDTQYF. The CDR3 bases are TGTGCCAGCAGCTTATGGGACAGGGGGCCCTGGGGCACAGATACGCAGTATTTT.

The chain carries TRBV5-5 and TRBJ2-7, with unresolved D. The ends were cut back, 5 bases at V and 4 bases at J, with 13 bases in the middle. Germline CDR1 SGHKS, CDR2 YYEKEE (reference sequence). The CDR3 sequence is 13 residues long. The DNA for the CDR3 is TGTGCCAGCAGGGCCAATCCGAGGTACGAGCAGTACTTC. Protein: CASRANPRYEQYF.

V is TRBV25-1 and J is TRBJ2-7, with D perhaps matching TRBD1 (6 bases). CDR3 length equals 13 residues. Germline-derived CDR1 and CDR2 are MGHDK and SYGVNS. V was pared by 6 bases and J by 0 bases, with 9 bases between. The CDR3 DNA reads as TGTGCCAGCAGATACAGGGACTCCTACGAGCAGTACTTC. It encodes CASRYRDSYEQYF.

V gene TRBV11-2 combines with J gene TRBJ2-7; D may be TRBD1 (7 bases). Germline CDR1 SGHAT, CDR2 FQNNGV. CDR3 length equals 14 residues. V lost 4 bases and J 4 bases, leaving 14 bases between the germline ends. CDR3 DNA sequence: TGTGCCAGCAGCTCCAGACAGGGAGGTTACGAGCAGTACTTC. It specifies CASSSRQGGYEQYF.

The V gene is TRBV19, the J gene TRBJ2-7; TRBD1 matches 7 bases. Germline CDR1 is LNHDA and CDR2 is SQIVND (reference sequence). With 3 bases clipped from V and 2 bases from J, the junction kept 7 bases outside the gene matches. The CDR3 sequence is 15 residues long. The CDR3 protein is CASSIVPGGAYEQYF. Written as DNA, the CDR3 is TGTGCCAGTAGTATCGTTCCAGGGGGAGCCTACGAGCAGTACTTC.

The chain has TRBV19 and TRBJ1-1; D is unclear. Trimming left V 1 base short and J 4 bases short, with 7 bases between. The CDR3 spans 13 residues. Germline V CDR1 and CDR2: LNHDA, SQIVND (reference sequence). CDR3 nucleotides: TGTGCCAGTAGTATAGGCCAGGTCACTGAAGCTTTCTTT. It translates to CASSIGQVTEAFF.

The gene calls are TRBV10-3 and TRBJ1-1; 12 nucleotides agree with TRBD1. Germline V gene data show CDR1 as ENHRY and CDR2 as SYGVKD. The CDR3 has 14 residues. The ends lost 9 bases at V and 5 bases at J; junction bases unmatched: 7. The CDR3 DNA reads TGTGCCATTTCCGGGACAGGGGGCTATACTGAAGCTTTCTTT. Amino acids: CAISGTGGYTEAFF.

The J gene is TRBJ2-7, the V gene TRBV7-9; no clear D gene. Germline-derived CDR1 and CDR2 are SEHNR and FQNEAQ (reference sequence). This CDR3 region has 13 residues. Trimming cost V 0 bases and J 6 bases, with 9 bases left between them. As DNA, the CDR3 is TGTGCCAGCAGCTTAGCGCCCTGGGCCGAGCAGTACTTC. Encoded protein: CASSLAPWAEQYF.

J is TRBJ1-1 and V is TRBV28, with D unclear. This CDR3 has 13 residues. Germline CDR1 MDHEN, CDR2 SYDVKM. The V end was cut by 2 bases, the J end by 8 bases, with 12 bases between. The CDR3 DNA is TGTGCCAGCAGTTTAGAATATGGCCTCGAAGCTTTCTTT. It codes for CASSLEYGLEAFF.

This clone was detected once. The chain is built from TRBV5-1 and TRBJ2-3, with D possibly being TRBD1 (6 bases). Trimming removed 4 bases at V and 4 bases at J, with 19 bases between. This CDR3 spans 16 amino acids. Germline-derived CDR1 and CDR2 are SGHRS and YFSETQ. CDR3 nucleotides: TGCGCCAGCAGCCAACCCCAGGGGTTTATCGCAGATACGCAGTATTTT. It encodes CASSQPQGFIADTQYF. The variable domain in full, with the rest retrieved from reference TRBV5-1 and TRBJ2-3, is KAGVTQTPRYLIKTRGQQVTLSCSPISGHRSVSWYQQTPGQGLQFLFEYFSETQRNKGNFPGRFSGRQFSNSRSEMNVSTLELGDSALYLCASSQPQGFIADTQYFGPGTRLTVL.

The chain joins TRBV13 to TRBJ2-1; D might be TRBD2 (6 bases). Trimming removed 6 bases at V and 7 bases at J, with 22 bases between. This CDR3 has 16 amino acids. Germline V gene data show CDR1 as PRHDT and CDR2 as FYEKMQ (reference sequence). The DNA for the CDR3 is TGTGCCAGCAGTCACCCCCTCGGGACTGCCCGGAATGAGCAGTTCTTC. Encoded protein: CASSHPLGTARNEQFF.

V is TRBV29-1 and J is TRBJ2-7; no firm D call. The CDR3 extends over 11 amino acids. Trimming took 4 bases from V and 5 from J, leaving 9 bases between them. Germline-derived CDR1 and CDR2 are SQVTM and ANQGSEA. CDR3 DNA sequence: TGCAGCGTTGGACACCCCCACGAGCAGTACTTC. Translation gives CSVGHPHEQYF.

The CDR3 DNA sequence: TGTGCCAGCAGCCATCGAGGCGGGAACCACGAGCAGTACTTC. This encodes CASSHRGGNHEQYF. The chain combines TRBV9 with TRBJ2-7, with D maybe TRBD2 (6 bases). Germline V gene lookup returns CDR1 SGDLS and CDR2 YYNGEE. Trimming removed 4 bases at V and 5 bases at J, with 16 bases between. CDR3 length: 14 amino acids.

The rearrangement links TRBV27 to TRBJ2-2; D is perhaps TRBD1 (5 bases). The length of the CDR3 is 20 residues. Trimming took off 3 bases at V and 6 bases at J, with 29 bases between the two ends. Germline V lookup: CDR1 MNHEY, CDR2 SMNVEV (reference sequence). The CDR3 here is CASSFSSPLDRLDPPGELFF. CDR3 nucleotide sequence: TGTGCCAGCAGTTTTTCATCCCCCCTTGACAGACTTGATCCACCCGGGGAGCTGTTTTTT.

The chain couples TRBV6-1 to TRBJ1-1, with D uncertain. V lost 6 bases, J lost 4 bases, and 6 bases lay in between. The CDR3 loop spans 11 amino acids. CDR1 and CDR2 (germline): MNHNS, SASEGT. This CDR3 reads CASRYSTEAFF. As DNA, the CDR3 is TGTGCCAGCAGGTACAGCACTGAAGCTTTCTTT.

V is TRBV7-3 and J is TRBJ2-7; 9 nucleotides align to TRBD2. This CDR3 spans 15 amino acids. Germline-derived CDR1 and CDR2 are SGHTA and FQGTGA. The J segment lost 7 bases and the V segment lost 7 bases, leaving 14 bases of the junction unmatched. The CDR3 coding sequence is TGTGCCAGCACCCACTTTGCGGGAGGGCCGAAAGAGCAGTACTTC. Translation gives CASTHFAGGPKEQYF.

About this clone itself: Other nucleotide sequences from this sample produce the same CDR3. The chain joins TRBV9 to TRBJ1-6; D call uncertain. V lost 0 bases, J lost 0 bases, and 10 bases lay in between. Germline-derived CDR1 and CDR2 are SGDLS and YYNGEE. This CDR3 spans 17 amino acids. DNA for the CDR3: TGTGCCAGCAGCGTAGACGGGTTCAGCTCCTATAATTCACCCCTCCACTTT. Its protein product is CASSVDGFSSYNSPLHF.

This sequence joins TRBV19 and TRBJ1-1, with D uncertain. Germline V gene data show CDR1 as LNHDA and CDR2 as SQIVND (reference sequence). V lost 5 bases, J lost 1 base, and 11 bases lay in between. The CDR3 sequence is 14 residues long. CDR3 bases: TGTGCCAGTAGTGTGAGGGCATCGAACACTGAAGCTTTCTTT. Encoded protein: CASSVRASNTEAFF.

The V gene is TRBV11-1, the J gene TRBJ2-7; possibly TRBD1 for D (5 bases). Trimming pared 2 bases from V and 2 bases from J, leaving 10 bases between. The CDR3 extends over 14 amino acids. Per the germline V gene, CDR1 is SGHAT and CDR2 is FQDESV (reference sequence). CDR3 sequence: CASSLRGPTYEQYF. As DNA, the CDR3 is TGTGCCAGCAGCTTAAGGGGTCCCACCTACGAGCAGTACTTC.

The chain recombines TRBV5-6 with TRBJ2-3, with 8 bases aligning to TRBD2. The CDR3 totals 16 residues. Germline assignment: CDR1 SGHDT and CDR2 YYEEEE. J lost 4 bases, V lost 5 bases, and 12 bases had no gene match. The CDR3 region is CASSHPPGLGADTQYF. The DNA of the CDR3 is TGTGCCAGCAGTCACCCTCCGGGACTAGGAGCAGATACGCAGTATTTT. The full variable domain, rest sourced from reference TRBV5-6 and TRBJ2-3, is DAGVTQSPTHLIKTRGQQVTLRCSPKSGHDTVSWYQQALGQGPQFIFQYYEEEERQRGNFPDRFSGHQFPNYSSELNVNALLLGDSALYLCASSHPPGLGADTQYFGPGTRLTVL.

The chain joins TRBV5-6 to TRBJ1-2, with D perhaps TRBD1 (6 bases). This CDR3 comprises 14 residues. V gave up 0 bases and J gave up 4 bases, with 10 bases separating them. The germline V gene has CDR1 SGHDT and CDR2 YYEEEE. DNA of the CDR3: TGTGCCAGCAGCTTGGGGGGGCCCGGCTATGGCTACACCTTC. Translated: CASSLGGPGYGYTF.

The V gene is TRBV5-6, the J gene TRBJ2-7; D is uncertain. CDR3 length: 12 amino acids. Germline CDR1 is SGHDT and CDR2 is YYEEEE. Trimming took 0 bases from V and 6 from J, leaving 7 bases between them. The CDR3 DNA follows: TGTGCCAGCAGCTTGGTACAAAGCGAGCAGTACTTC. Amino acids: CASSLVQSEQYF.